The TCR beta chain described here comes from a study of T cell responses to AZD1222 COVID-19 vaccine. General study findings and limits: Repertoire sampling was restricted to post-peak T cell response timepoints. Baseline serology detected seropositivity in only six AZD1222 recipients.

Some clones are missing from TCRdb's copy, which holds only in-frame ones; the method was immunoSEQ multiplex PCR. The profile covers 80,000 to 100,000 clones, with roughly 91% appearing a single time and 2.8% taken by the ten largest. In the case of this clone: As yet, its antigen is unknown.

V lost 3 bases and J 4 bases, leaving 4 bases between the germline ends. The CDR3 extends over 12 amino acids. Germline V gives CDR1 SGHAT, CDR2 FQNNGV. The chain employs TRBV11-2 and TRBJ1-3; D gene unclear. This sequence originates from an adult in good health. The sequencing here drew on peripheral blood, taken on day 0 of MenACWY control vaccination. The CDR3 loop reads CASSLYGNTIYF. Here the CDR3 DNA reads TGTGCCAGCAGCTTGTACGGAAACACCATATATTTT.